A single sample gave rise to the 16 T cell receptor beta chains below, sequenced in a study of cytomegalovirus exposure and HLA in healthy donors. Primers for the PCR totalled 60 Vbeta and 13 Jbeta. The table came from immunoSEQ multiplex PCR; TCRdb's copy has only in-frame clones and leaves some out. The sample carries under 200,000 clones, roughly 84% recorded once. Sequencing used PBMCs. The receptors come from a boy aged 5-17 years in good health and CMV-seronegative.

This clone was seen a handful of times. The rearrangement joins TRBV6-6 to TRBJ1-5, with a possible D match to TRBD1 (5 bases). V lost 4 bases and J 3 bases, leaving 16 bases between the germline ends. Germline values: CDR1 MNHNY, CDR2 SVGAGI (reference sequence). The CDR3 covers 16 residues. The CDR3 loop reads CASSSPAEGINQPQHF. The CDR3 bases are TGTGCCAGCAGTTCCCCCGCGGAGGGGATCAATCAGCCCCAGCATTTT.

This chain uses TRBV18 with TRBJ1-5, with 8 bases fitting TRBD1. With V trimmed by 1 base and J by 5 bases, 4 bases remained unmatched. Germline CDR1 KGHSH, CDR2 LQKENI. This CDR3 is built from 15 residues. This CDR3 reads CASSPRTGTYQPQHF. The CDR3 DNA reads as TGTGCCAGCTCACCACGGACAGGGACTTATCAGCCCCAGCATTTT. The whole variable domain, remainder taken from reference TRBV18 and TRBJ1-5, is NAGVMQNPRHLVRRRGQEARLRCSPMKGHSHVYWYRQLPEEGLKFMVYLQKENIIDESGMPKERFSAEFPKEGPSILRIQQVVRGDSAAYFCASSPRTGTYQPQHFGDGTRLSIL.

In this sample, this clone turned up a few times. The chain couples TRBV6-5 to TRBJ2-6; a possible D gene is TRBD1 (6 bases). CDR1 is MNHEY, CDR2 SVGAGI, per germline. The CDR3 is 14 residues long. The germline V and J ends were trimmed by 5 bases and 3 bases, with 8 bases remaining between them. CDR3 nucleotides: TGTGCCAGCAGTGAAGGGGGTGGGGCCAACGTCCTGACTTTC. Translated: CASSEGGGANVLTF.

This chain links TRBV28 with TRBJ1-2; D remains ambiguous. The V gene's germline CDR1 is MDHEN and CDR2 SYDVKM. The CDR3 is made up of 12 amino acids. V lost 4 bases and J 5 bases, leaving 8 bases between the germline ends. Written as DNA, the CDR3 is TGTGCCAGCAGTTGGACGGGATATGGCTACACCTTC. This translates into CASSWTGYGYTF.

This chain connects TRBV2 to TRBJ2-1; 8 positions agree with TRBD2. Germline V lookup: CDR1 SNHLY, CDR2 FYNNEI. The CDR3 contains 13 residues. J was trimmed by 9 bases and V by 7 bases; bases with no gene match: 8. CDR3: CASTGGRSIEQFF. The CDR3 nucleotides are TGTGCCAGCACGGGCGGGAGGTCGATTGAGCAGTTCTTC.

The J gene is TRBJ2-1, the V gene TRBV6-6, with TRBD2 matching 8 bases. Trimming removed 5 bases from V and 14 bases from J; junction bases left unmatched: 20. The CDR3 spans 16 residues. The germline V gene has CDR1 MNHNY and CDR2 SVGAGI (reference sequence). The CDR3 DNA reads TGTGCCAGCAGTATCTCCCCGTACCGAACCGGGACTAGTAAGTTCTTC. Its translation: CASSISPYRTGTSKFF.

J is TRBJ2-7 and V is TRBV11-3; D call uncertain. With 1 base removed from V and 2 bases from J, the gap between germline ends came to 6 bases. The germline V gene encodes CDR1 SGHNT and CDR2 YENEEA. This CDR3 is built from 13 residues. CDR3 sequence (DNA): TGTGCCAGCAGCTTAGGGGCCACCTACGAGCAGTACTTC. It encodes CASSLGATYEQYF.

The rearrangement joins TRBV6-1 to TRBJ2-6; D is ambiguous. Germline V lookup: CDR1 MNHNS, CDR2 SASEGT. Trimming stripped 3 bases from V and 0 bases from J, with 12 bases between. This CDR3 is 17 amino acids long. The CDR3 bases are TGTGCCAGCAGTGATGACATTTCCTTCTCTGGGGCCAACGTCCTGACTTTC. Protein product: CASSDDISFSGANVLTF.

This sequence joins TRBV4-3 and TRBJ2-3; tentatively, D is TRBD2 (7 bases). The V gene's germline CDR1 is LGHNA and CDR2 YSLEER. The V gene lost 1 base and the J gene lost 5 bases, with 16 bases spanning the gap. The CDR3 is made up of 16 amino acids. In DNA, the CDR3 is TGCGCCAGCAGCCAAGCGAAATACGGGGGGCTAGATACGCAGTATTTT. It is translated as CASSQAKYGGLDTQYF.

The rearrangement uses TRBV4-1 and TRBJ1-5; 9 bases fit TRBD1. The CDR3 totals 17 residues. Germline CDR1 and CDR2: MGHRA and YSYEKL. V shed 5 bases, J shed 2 bases, and the junction held 10 bases outside the gene matches. The CDR3 region has the DNA TGCGCCAGCAGCGGGGGAGGATGGGACAGGGGCAATCAGCCCCAGCATTTT. It specifies CASSGGGWDRGNQPQHF.

The chain uses TRBV30 and TRBJ2-7; TRBD1 aligns across 7 bases. This CDR3 comprises 13 residues. The V segment lost 3 bases and the J segment 0 bases; nucleotides outside the gene matches: 2. Germline assignment: CDR1 GTSNPN and CDR2 SVGIG (reference sequence). CDR3 sequence (DNA): TGTGCCTGGAGCGGGGACAGCTCCTACGAGCAGTACTTC. Translating gives CAWSGDSSYEQYF. Supplemented by reference TRBV30 and TRBJ2-7, the full variable domain reads SQTIHQWPATLVQPVGSPLSLECTVEGTSNPNLYWYRQAAGRGLQLLFYSVGIGQISSEVPQNLSASRPQDRQFILSSKKLLLSDSGFYLCAWSGDSSYEQYFGPGTRLTVT.

Only a few counts were recorded for this clone. The same CDR3 is also encoded by other DNA sequences in this sample. The V gene is TRBV7-9, the J gene TRBJ2-1, with TRBD2 matching over 15 bases. V trimming: 4 bases; J trimming: 3 bases; junction bases outside the gene matches: 4. The germline V gene encodes CDR1 SEHNR and CDR2 FQNEAQ (reference sequence). This CDR3 is 17 amino acids long. The CDR3 loop is CASSSPGLAGGYNEQFF. Here the CDR3 DNA reads TGTGCCAGCAGCTCACCGGGACTAGCGGGGGGCTACAATGAGCAGTTCTTC.

This chain uses TRBV11-2 with TRBJ1-2, with unresolved D. Germline assignment: CDR1 SGHAT and CDR2 FQNNGV. CDR3 size: 13 residues. V was shortened by 3 bases and J by 8 bases, with 13 bases between the two germline ends. CDR3 in amino acids: CASSFSPLGGYTF. The CDR3 coding sequence is TGTGCCAGCAGCTTTTCACCTCTCGGGGGCTACACCTTC.

V gene TRBV28 combines with J gene TRBJ2-2, with 10 positions matching TRBD2. The V gene end was trimmed by 1 base and the J gene end by 7 bases; junction bases not matched to a gene: 9. This CDR3 is 17 amino acids long. The V gene's germline CDR1 is MDHEN and CDR2 SYDVKM. The CDR3 protein is CASSLSGLAGVIGELFF. CDR3 DNA: TGTGCCAGCAGTTTATCCGGTCTAGCGGGAGTTATCGGGGAGCTGTTTTTT.

Here the CDR3 reads CASTGTGGGLRGYTF. CDR3 in DNA: TGTGCCAGCACTGGGACAGGGGGCGGTTTGAGAGGCTACACCTTC. This chain connects TRBV2 to TRBJ1-2; 12 bases match TRBD1. The CDR3 length is 15 residues. Germline V gene lookup returns CDR1 SNHLY and CDR2 FYNNEI. V was clipped by 7 bases and J by 8 bases; unmatched bases: 11.

CDR3 DNA: TGTGCCAGTCAGGTGGGACAGGGGTCCTACGAGCAGTACTTC. Translating gives CASQVGQGSYEQYF. The chain joins TRBV10-3 to TRBJ2-7, with 10 bases identical to TRBD1. CDR3 length: 14 amino acids. The junction had 7 bases not matched to a gene; V was cut back by 10 bases and J by 1 base. In germline, CDR1 is ENHRY, CDR2 SYGVKD.